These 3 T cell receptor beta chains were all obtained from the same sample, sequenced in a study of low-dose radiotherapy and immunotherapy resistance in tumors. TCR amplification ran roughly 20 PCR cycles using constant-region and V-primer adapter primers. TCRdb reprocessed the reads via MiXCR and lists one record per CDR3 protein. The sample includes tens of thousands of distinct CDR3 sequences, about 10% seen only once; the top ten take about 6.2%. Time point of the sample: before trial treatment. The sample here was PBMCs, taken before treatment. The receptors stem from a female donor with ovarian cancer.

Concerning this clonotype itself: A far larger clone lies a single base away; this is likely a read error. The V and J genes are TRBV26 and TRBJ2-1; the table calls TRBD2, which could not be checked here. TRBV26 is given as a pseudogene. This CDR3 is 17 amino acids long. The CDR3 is CAGSSPGLAGGGDEQFF. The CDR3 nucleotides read TGTGCCGGCAGTTCTCCCGGACTAGCGGGAGGGGGGGATGAGCAGTTCTTC.

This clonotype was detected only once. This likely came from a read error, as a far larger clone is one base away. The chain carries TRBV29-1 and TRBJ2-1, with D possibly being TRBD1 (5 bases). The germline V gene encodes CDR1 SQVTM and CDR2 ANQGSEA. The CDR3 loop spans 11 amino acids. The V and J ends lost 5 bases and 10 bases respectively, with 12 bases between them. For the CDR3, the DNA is TGCAGCGTTCAGGGTCGGGCCGAGCAGTTCTTC. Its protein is CSVQGRAEQFF.

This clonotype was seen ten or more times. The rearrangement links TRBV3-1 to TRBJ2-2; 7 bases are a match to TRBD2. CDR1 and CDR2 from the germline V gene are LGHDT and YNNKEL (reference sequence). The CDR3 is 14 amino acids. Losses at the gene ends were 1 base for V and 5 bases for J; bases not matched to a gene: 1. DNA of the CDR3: TGTGCCAGCAGCCAAGGGGAGGGGACCGGGGAGCTGTTTTTT. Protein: CASSQGEGTGELFF.